This T cell receptor beta chain derives from a study of blood T cell repertoires in COVID-19. Membership in each cohort depended on participant-reported clinical history. Repertoires were generated with immunoSEQ multiplex PCR, while TCRdb's copy carries only in-frame clones and drops some. The table includes approximately 390,000 clones, 80% to 90% detected once. V shed 5 bases and J 2 bases; nucleotides not matched to a gene: 0. There are 12 residues in the CDR3. Looked up from germline, CDR1 is MNHEY and CDR2 is SVGEGT. The sequence derives from a woman aged 45-65 years who had recovered from COVID-19. The chain couples TRBV6-2 or TRBV6-3 to TRBJ2-7, with 7 bases lining up with TRBD2. The sequenced material came from PBMCs or T cells enriched from blood (not recorded which). CDR3 sequence reads: CASSGGAYEQYF. The DNA of the CDR3 is TGTGCCAGCAGTGGGGGGGCCTACGAGCAGTACTTC.